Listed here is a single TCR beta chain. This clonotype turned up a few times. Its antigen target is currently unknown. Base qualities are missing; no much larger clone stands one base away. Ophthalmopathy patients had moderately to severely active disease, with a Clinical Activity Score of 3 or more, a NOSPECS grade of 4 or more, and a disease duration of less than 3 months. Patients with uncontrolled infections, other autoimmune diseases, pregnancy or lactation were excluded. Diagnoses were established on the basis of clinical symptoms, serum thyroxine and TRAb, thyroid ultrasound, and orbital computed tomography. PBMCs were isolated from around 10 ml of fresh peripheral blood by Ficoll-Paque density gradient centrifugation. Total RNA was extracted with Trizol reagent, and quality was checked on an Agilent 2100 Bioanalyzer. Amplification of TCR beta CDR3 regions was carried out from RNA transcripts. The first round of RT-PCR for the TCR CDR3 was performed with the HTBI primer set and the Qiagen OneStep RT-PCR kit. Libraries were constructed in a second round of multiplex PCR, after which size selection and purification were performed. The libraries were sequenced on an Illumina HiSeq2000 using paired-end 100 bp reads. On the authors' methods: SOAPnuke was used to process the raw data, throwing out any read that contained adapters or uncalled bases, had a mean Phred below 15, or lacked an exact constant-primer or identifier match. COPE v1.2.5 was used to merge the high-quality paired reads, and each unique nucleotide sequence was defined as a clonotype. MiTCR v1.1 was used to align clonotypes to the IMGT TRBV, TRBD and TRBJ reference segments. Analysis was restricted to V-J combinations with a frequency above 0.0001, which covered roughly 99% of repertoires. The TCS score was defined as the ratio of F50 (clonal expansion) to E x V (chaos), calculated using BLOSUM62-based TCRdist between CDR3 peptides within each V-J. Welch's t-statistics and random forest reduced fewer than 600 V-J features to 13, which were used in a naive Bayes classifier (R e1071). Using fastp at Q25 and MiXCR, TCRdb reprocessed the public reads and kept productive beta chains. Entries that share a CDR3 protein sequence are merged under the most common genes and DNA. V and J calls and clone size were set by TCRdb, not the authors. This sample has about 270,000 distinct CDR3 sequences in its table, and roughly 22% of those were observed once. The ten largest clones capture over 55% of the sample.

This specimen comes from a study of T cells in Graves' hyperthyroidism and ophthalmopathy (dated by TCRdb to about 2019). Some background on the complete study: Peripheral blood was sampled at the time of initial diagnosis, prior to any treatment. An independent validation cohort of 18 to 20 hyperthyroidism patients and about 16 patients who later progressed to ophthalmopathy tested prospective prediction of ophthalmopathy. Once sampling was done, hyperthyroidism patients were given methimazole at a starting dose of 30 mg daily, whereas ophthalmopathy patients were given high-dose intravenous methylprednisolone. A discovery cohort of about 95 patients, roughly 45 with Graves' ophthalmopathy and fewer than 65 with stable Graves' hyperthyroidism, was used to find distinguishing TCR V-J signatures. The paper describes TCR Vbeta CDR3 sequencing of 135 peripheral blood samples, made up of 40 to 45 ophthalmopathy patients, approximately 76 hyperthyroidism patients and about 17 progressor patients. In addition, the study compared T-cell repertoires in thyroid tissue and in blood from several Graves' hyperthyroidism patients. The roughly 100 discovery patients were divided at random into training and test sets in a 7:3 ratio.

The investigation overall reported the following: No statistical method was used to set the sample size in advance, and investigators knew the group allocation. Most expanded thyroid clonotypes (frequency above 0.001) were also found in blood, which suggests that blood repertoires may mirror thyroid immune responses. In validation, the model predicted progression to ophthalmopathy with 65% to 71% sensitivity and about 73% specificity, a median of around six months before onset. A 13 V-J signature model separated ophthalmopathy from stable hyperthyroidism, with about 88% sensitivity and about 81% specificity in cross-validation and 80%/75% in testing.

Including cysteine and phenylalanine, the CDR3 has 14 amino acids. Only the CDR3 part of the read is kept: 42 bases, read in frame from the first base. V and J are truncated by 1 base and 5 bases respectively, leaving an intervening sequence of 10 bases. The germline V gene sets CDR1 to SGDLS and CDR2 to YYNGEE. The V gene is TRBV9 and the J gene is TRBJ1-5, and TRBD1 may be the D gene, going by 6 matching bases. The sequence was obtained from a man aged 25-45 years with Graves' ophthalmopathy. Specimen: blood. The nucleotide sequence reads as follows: TGTGCCAGCAGCGTAAGGGGGGGAGATCAGCCCCAGCATTTT. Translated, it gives CASSVRGGDQPQHF.